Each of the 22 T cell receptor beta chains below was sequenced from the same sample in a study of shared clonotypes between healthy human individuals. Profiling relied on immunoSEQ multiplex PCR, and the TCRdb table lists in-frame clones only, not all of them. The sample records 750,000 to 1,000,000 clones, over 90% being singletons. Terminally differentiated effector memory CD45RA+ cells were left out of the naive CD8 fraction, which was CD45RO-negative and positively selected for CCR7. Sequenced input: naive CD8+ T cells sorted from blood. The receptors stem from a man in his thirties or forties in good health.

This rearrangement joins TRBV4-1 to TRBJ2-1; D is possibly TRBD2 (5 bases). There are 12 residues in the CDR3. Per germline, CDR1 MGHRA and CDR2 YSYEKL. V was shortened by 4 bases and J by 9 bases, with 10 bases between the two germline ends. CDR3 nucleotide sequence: TGCGCCAGCAGCCTCGAGGGTGCTGAGCAGTTCTTC. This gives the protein CASSLEGAEQFF.

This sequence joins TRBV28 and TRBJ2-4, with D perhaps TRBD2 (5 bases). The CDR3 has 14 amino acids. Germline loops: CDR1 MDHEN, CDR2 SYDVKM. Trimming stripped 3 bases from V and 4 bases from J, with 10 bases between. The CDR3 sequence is CASSLRAQKNIQYF. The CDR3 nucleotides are TGTGCCAGCAGTTTGCGGGCGCAGAAAAACATTCAGTACTTC.

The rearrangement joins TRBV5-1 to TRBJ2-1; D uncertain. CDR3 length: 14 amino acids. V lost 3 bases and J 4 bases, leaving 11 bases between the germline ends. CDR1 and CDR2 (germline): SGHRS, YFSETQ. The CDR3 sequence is CASSSGLNYNEQFF. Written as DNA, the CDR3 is TGCGCCAGCAGCTCGGGTCTTAATTACAATGAGCAGTTCTTC.

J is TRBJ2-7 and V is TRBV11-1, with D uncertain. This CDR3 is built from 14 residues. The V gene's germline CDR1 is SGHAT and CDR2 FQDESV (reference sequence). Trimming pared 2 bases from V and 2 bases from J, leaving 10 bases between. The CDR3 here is CASSLNAVTYEQYF. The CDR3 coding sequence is TGTGCCAGCAGCTTAAATGCAGTTACCTACGAGCAGTACTTC.

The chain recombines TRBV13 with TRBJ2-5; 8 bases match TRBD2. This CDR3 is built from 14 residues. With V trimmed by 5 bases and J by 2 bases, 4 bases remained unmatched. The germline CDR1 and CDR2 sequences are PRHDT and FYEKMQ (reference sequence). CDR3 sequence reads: CASSATSAQETQYF. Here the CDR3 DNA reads TGTGCCAGCAGCGCGACTAGCGCACAAGAGACCCAGTACTTC.

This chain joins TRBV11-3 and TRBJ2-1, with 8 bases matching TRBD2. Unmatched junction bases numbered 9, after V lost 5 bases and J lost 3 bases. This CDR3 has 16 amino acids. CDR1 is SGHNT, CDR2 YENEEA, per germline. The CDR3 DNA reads TGTGCCAGCAGCCAAAGCGGCGGGAGGATCTACAATGAGCAGTTCTTC. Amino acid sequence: CASSQSGGRIYNEQFF.

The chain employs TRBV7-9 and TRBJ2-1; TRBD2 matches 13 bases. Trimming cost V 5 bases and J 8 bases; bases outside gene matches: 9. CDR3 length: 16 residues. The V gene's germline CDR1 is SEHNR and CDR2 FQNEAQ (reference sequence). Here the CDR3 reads CASSPSTSGRAYEQFF. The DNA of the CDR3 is TGTGCCAGCAGCCCCTCAACTAGCGGGAGGGCCTATGAGCAGTTCTTC.

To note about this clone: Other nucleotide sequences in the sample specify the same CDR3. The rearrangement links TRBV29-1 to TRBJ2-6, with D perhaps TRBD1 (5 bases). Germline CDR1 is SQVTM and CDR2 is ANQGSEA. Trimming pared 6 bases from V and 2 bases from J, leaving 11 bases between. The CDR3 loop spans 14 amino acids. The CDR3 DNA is TGCAGCGTGGATACAGGTGCTGGGGCCAACGTCCTGACTTTC. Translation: CSVDTGAGANVLTF.

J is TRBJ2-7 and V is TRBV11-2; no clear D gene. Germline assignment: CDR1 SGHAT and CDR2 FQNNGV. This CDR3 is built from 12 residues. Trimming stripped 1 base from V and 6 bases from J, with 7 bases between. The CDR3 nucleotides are TGTGCCAGCAGCTTAGTCCAGCCCGAGCAGTACTTC. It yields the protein CASSLVQPEQYF.

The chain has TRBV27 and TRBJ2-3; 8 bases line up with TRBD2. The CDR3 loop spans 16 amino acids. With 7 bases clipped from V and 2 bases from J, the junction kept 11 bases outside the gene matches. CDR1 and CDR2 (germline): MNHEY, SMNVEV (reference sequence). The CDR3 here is CASTPLSGSTTDTQYF. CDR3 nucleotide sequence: TGTGCCAGCACCCCTCTAAGCGGGAGCACCACAGATACGCAGTATTTT.

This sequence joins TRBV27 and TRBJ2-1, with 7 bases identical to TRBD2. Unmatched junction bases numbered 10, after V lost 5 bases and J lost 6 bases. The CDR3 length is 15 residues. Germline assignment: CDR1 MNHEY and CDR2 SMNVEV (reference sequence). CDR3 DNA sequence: TGTGCCAGCAGTCTCAGCGGGACGCTTTCCAATGAGCAGTTCTTC. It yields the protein CASSLSGTLSNEQFF.

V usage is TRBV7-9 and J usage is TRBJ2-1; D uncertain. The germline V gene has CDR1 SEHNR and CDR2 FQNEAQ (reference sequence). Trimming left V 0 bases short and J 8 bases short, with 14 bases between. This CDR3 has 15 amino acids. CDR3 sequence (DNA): TGTGCCAGCAGCTTAGCGACGACCGCCGCTCATGAGCAGTTCTTC. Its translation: CASSLATTAAHEQFF.

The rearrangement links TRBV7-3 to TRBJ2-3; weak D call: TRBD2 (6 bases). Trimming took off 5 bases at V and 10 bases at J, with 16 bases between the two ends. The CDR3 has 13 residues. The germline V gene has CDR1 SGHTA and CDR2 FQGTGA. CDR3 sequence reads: CASSPPGSPAQYF. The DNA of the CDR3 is TGTGCCAGCAGCCCCCCCGGGAGCCCGGCGCAGTATTTT.

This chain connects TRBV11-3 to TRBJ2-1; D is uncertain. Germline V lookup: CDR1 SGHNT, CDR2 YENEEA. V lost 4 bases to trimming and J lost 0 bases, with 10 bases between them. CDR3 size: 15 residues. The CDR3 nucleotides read TGTGCCAGCAGCTCACCCTGGAGCTCCTACAATGAGCAGTTCTTC. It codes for CASSSPWSSYNEQFF.

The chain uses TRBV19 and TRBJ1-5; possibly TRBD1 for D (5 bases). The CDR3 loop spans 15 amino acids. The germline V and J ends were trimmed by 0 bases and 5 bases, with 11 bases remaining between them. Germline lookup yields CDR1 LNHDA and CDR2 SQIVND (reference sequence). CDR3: CASSIDYRNHQPQHF. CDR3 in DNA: TGTGCCAGTAGTATAGATTACAGGAACCATCAGCCCCAGCATTTT.

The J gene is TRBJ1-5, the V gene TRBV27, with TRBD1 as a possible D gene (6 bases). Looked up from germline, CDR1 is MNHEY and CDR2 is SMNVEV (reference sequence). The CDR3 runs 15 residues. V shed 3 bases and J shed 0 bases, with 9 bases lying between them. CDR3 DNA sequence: TGTGCCAGCAGTTTGGGGGGCGCTAGCAATCAGCCCCAGCATTTT. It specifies CASSLGGASNQPQHF.

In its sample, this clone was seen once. The chain's CDR3 is CASSLEAPYEQYF. The DNA for the CDR3 is TGCGCCAGCAGCTTGGAAGCCCCTTACGAGCAGTACTTC. The rearrangement links TRBV5-1 to TRBJ2-7; D ambiguous. The CDR3 has 13 residues. Germline lookup yields CDR1 SGHRS and CDR2 YFSETQ. Trimming stripped 0 bases from V and 4 bases from J, with 8 bases between.

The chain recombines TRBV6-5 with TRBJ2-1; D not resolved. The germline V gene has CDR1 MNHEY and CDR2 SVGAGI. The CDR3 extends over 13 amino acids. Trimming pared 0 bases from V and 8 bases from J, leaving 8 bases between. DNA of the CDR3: TGTGCCAGCAGTTACTCAGGACCGGATGAGCAGTTCTTC. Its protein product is CASSYSGPDEQFF.

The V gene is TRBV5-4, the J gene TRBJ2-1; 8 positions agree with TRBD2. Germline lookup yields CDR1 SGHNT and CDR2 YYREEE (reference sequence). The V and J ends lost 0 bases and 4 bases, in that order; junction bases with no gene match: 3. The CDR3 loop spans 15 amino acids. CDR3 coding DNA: TGTGCCAGCAGCTTGGCAGCGGGAGCTTACAATGAGCAGTTCTTC. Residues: CASSLAAGAYNEQFF. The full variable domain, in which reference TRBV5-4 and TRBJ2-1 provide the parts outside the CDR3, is ETGVTQSPTHLIKTRGQQVTLRCSSQSGHNTVSWYQQALGQGPQFIFQYYREEENGRGNFPPRFSGLQFPNYSSELNVNALELDDSALYLCASSLAAGAYNEQFFGPGTRLTVL.

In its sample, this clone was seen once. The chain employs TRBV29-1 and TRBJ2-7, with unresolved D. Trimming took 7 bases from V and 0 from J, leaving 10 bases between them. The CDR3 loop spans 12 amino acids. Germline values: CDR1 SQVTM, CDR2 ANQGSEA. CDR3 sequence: CSAAGVSYEQYF. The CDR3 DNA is TGCAGCGCAGCAGGCGTCTCCTACGAGCAGTACTTC.

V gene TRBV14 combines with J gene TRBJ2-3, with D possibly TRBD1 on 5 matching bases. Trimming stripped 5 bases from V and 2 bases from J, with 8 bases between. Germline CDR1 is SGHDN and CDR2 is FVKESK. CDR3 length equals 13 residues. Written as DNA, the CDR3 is TGTGCCAGCAGCGACAGCCTCACAGATACGCAGTATTTT. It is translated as CASSDSLTDTQYF.

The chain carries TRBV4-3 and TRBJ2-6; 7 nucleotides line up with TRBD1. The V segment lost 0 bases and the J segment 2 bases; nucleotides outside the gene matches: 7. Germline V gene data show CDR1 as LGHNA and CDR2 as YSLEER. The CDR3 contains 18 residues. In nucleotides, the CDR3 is TGCGCCAGCAGCCAAGAGCAGACAGGGCGCACTGGGGCCAACGTCCTGACTTTC. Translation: CASSQEQTGRTGANVLTF.